The rows below give T cell receptor beta chains drawn from one sample of a study of OX40 agonist ivuxolimab in advanced cancers. Sequencing used immunoSEQ multiplex PCR; TCRdb keeps in-frame clones, though not all of them. The sample comprises roughly 36,000 clones, nearly 75% of which are singletons, and under 20% rests with the top ten. The input for sequencing was CD4+ or CD8+ T cells sorted from blood, taken in a trial of the OX40 agonist ivuxolimab. The receptors shown here come from an adult with an advanced solid tumor such as melanoma, head and neck, liver or kidney cancer. The CDR3 runs from the conserved cysteine through the conserved F or W. The order of the fields is D gene, clone size, J gene, V gene, CDR3 DNA, CDR3 protein. D genes are given only for firm matches. Where a row states a size, it is once, few, many or the class of an expanded clone; other rows omit it.

TRBD1	.	TRBJ1-3	TRBV6-1	TGTGCCAGCAGTGAAGGGGAGGGGGCCTTGGGAAACACCATATATTTT	CASSEGEGALGNTIYF
.	.	TRBJ2-1	TRBV9	TGTGCCAGCAGTGAACGAGGGGCTAGTCGCAATGAGCAGTTCTTC	CASSERGASRNEQFF
.	.	TRBJ2-5	TRBV30	TGTGCCTGGAGTGTAAAGGGGCAGACCCAGTACTTC	CAWSVKGQTQYF
.	few	TRBJ1-2	TRBV28	TGTGCCAGCAGTCTACGGGCGGGGGACTATGGCTACACCTTC	CASSLRAGDYGYTF
.	.	TRBJ2-5	TRBV5-4	TGTGCCAGCAGCTTTTTCAACAGCCAAGAGACCCAGTACTTC	CASSFFNSQETQYF
.	.	TRBJ1-5	TRBV5-1	TGCGCCAGCAGGAGGACAGTTCAGCCCCAGCATTTT	CASRRTVQPQHF
TRBD1	few	TRBJ1-6	TRBV2	TGTGCCAGCATTTCAGGGGGCTCATCACCCCTCCACTTT	CASISGGSSPLHF
.	.	TRBJ1-2	TRBV6-1	TGTGCCAGCAGTGAAGTTTGGGGATCTGGCTACACCTTC	CASSEVWGSGYTF
TRBD1	few	TRBJ1-2	TRBV19	TGTGCCAGTAGCCTACAGGGGGCGATAGGCTACACCTTC	CASSLQGAIGYTF
.	once	TRBJ1-6	TRBV4-1	TGCGCCAGCAGCCAAGATTGGGGCGGTGATTCACCCCTCCACTTT	CASSQDWGGDSPLHF
.	.	TRBJ1-2	TRBV7-6	TGTGCCAGCAGCTTAAGTCAGGGTGGCTATGGCTACACCTTC	CASSLSQGGYGYTF
TRBD2	.	TRBJ2-3	TRBV30	TGTGCCTGGAGTCTAAGCGGGGGGGCCACAGATACGCAGTATTTT	CAWSLSGGATDTQYF
.	.	TRBJ2-6	TRBV5-1	TGCGCCAGCAGTTACTTCGGGGCCTTGTCTGGGGCCAACGTCCTGACTTTC	CASSYFGALSGANVLTF
TRBD1	.	TRBJ1-2	TRBV6-1	TGTGCCAGCAGTGAGGGGGACAGGGGGTACTATGGCTACACCTTC	CASSEGDRGYYGYTF
.	few	TRBJ1-1	TRBV25-1	TGTGCCAGCAGTGTGGCAGGGGATATTGAAGCTTTCTTT	CASSVAGDIEAFF
TRBD1	.	TRBJ2-5	TRBV7-9	TGTGCCAGCAGCCCACCCTTTCGACAGGGTGCGGAGACCCAGTACTTC	CASSPPFRQGAETQYF
.	.	TRBJ1-1	TRBV5-1	TGCGCCAGCAGCTTGAGAGGGGAAAGTGGGGCGAACACTGAAGCTTTCTTT	CASSLRGESGANTEAFF
.	.	TRBJ2-5	TRBV15	TGTGCCAACTCCGCAGGGCGGAGTCACCAAGAGACCCAGTACTTC	CANSAGRSHQETQYF
TRBD1	once	TRBJ1-4	TRBV5-1	TGCGCCAGCAGCGCCACAGGGGCAACTAATGAAAAACTGTTTTTT	CASSATGATNEKLFF
TRBD1	.	TRBJ1-2	TRBV5-8	TGTGCCAGCAGCTGGACAGGCGCGGGCTTC	CASSWTGAGF
.	.	TRBJ1-1	TRBV21-1	TGTGCCAGCAGCCTACGACAGGGGAAAGCGAACACTGAAGCTTTCTTT	CASSLRQGKANTEAFF
.	.	TRBJ1-6	TRBV19	TGTGCCAGTAGTATGGACAGAGGTAATTCACCCCTCCACTTT	CASSMDRGNSPLHF
.	.	TRBJ1-1	TRBV7-8	TGTGCCAGCAGCTTAGCGGGGAACACTGAAGCTTTCTTT	CASSLAGNTEAFF
TRBD1	medium-sized	TRBJ1-6	TRBV4-1	TGCGCCAGCAGCCAAAGGACAGGGAAGTATTCACCCCTCCACTTT	CASSQRTGKYSPLHF
TRBD2	.	TRBJ2-5	TRBV10-3	TGTGCCATCAGCAGGACTAGCCCCAGGGAGACCCAGTACTTC	CAISRTSPRETQYF
.	.	TRBJ2-4	TRBV6-1	TGTGCCAGCATGAGTAAAAACATTCAGTACTTC	CASMSKNIQYF
.	.	TRBJ1-4	TRBV5-1	TGCGCCAGCAGCTCCGGAAGATCCCCGGCTAATGAAAAACTGTTTTTT	CASSSGRSPANEKLFF